This is a list of T cell receptor beta chains from one sample in a study of blood T cell repertoires in COVID-19. TCRdb's copy holds only in-frame clones and misses some; the assay was immunoSEQ multiplex PCR. This table has about 290,000 clones, about nine tenths appearing once. The sequenced sample was peripheral blood. The source is a woman in her 40s who had recovered from COVID-19. The CDR3 runs from the conserved cysteine through the conserved F or W. A D gene is named only where the DNA matches it firmly. Clone size is not always given. Where it is, it says once, few, many or a class for expanded clones.

>TRBJ2-7|.|.|TRBV5-4
CASSLGGQLAYEQYF
TGTGCCAGCAGCCTCGGGGGACAGTTGGCCTACGAGCAGTACTTC
>TRBJ2-7|.|.|TRBV29-1
CSVREDEQYF
TGCAGCGTTAGGGAGGACGAGCAGTACTTC
>TRBJ2-3|.|.|TRBV9
CASSVLQTDTQYF
TGTGCCAGCAGCGTTCTCCAGACAGATACGCAGTATTTT
>TRBJ2-2|TRBD2|many|TRBV2
CASSETKAGGGELFF
TGTGCCAGCAGTGAGACAAAGGCGGGGGGAGGGGAGCTGTTTTTT
>TRBJ2-1|TRBD1|.|TRBV5-1
CASSLQGGWEQFF
TGCGCCAGCAGCTTGCAAGGGGGCTGGGAGCAGTTCTTC
>TRBJ1-6|.|.|TRBV19
CASSIKEDSPLHF
TGTGCCAGTAGTATAAAGGAGGATTCACCCCTCCACTTT
>TRBJ2-1|TRBD1|.|TRBV28
CASSLGRRSQGVERPNEQFF
TGTGCCAGCAGTTTGGGAAGGCGATCGCAGGGGGTGGAGCGACCCAATGAGCAGTTCTTC
>TRBJ1-5|.|.|TRBV27
CASTTPGPNNQPQHF
TGTGCCAGCACCACGCCAGGGCCTAACAATCAGCCCCAGCATTTT
>TRBJ1-1|TRBD1|.|TRBV7-3
CASSPTGGRGTEAFF
TGTGCCAGCAGCCCGACAGGGGGGCGAGGCACTGAAGCTTTCTTT
>TRBJ2-3|TRBD2|.|TRBV5-4
CASSLDLAGSTDTQYF
TGTGCCAGCAGCTTGGATCTAGCGGGGAGCACAGATACGCAGTATTTT
>TRBJ1-4|TRBD1|.|TRBV3-1/TRBV3-2
CASSIGTGVQEKLFF
TGTGCCAGCAGCATCGGGACAGGGGTCCAGGAAAAACTGTTTTTT
>TRBJ1-1|.|.|TRBV15
CATSRGGGNMNTEAFF
TGTGCCACCAGCAGAGGGGGGGGCAATATGAACACTGAAGCTTTCTTT
>TRBJ2-3|.|.|TRBV14
CASSLTRGFGIERTDTQYF
TGTGCCAGCAGCCTGACCCGCGGGTTCGGCATTGAGCGCACAGATACGCAGTATTTT
>TRBJ1-3|TRBD1|.|TRBV7-9
CASSFRDREDTIYF
TGTGCCAGCAGCTTCCGGGACAGGGAGGACACCATATATTTT
>TRBJ1-2|.|.|TRBV12-3/TRBV12-4
CASSSTGGYTF
TGTGCCAGCAGTTCCACAGGGGGCTACACCTTC
>TRBJ2-2|.|.|TRBV11-3
CASSSLGGAGELFF
TGTGCCAGCAGCTCTTTAGGGGGGGCCGGGGAGCTGTTTTTT
>TRBJ2-2|TRBD1|.|TRBV7-3
CASGTGSHTGELFF
TGTGCCAGCGGGACAGGGTCTCACACCGGGGAGCTGTTTTTT
>TRBJ2-7|TRBD1|.|TRBV7-9
CASSLPGQGAGEQYF
TGTGCCAGCAGCTTACCCGGGCAGGGGGCGGGCGAGCAGTACTTC
>TRBJ2-5|TRBD1|.|TRBV24-1
CATSDPGQQETQYF
TGTGCCACCAGTGACCCGGGACAGCAAGAGACCCAGTACTTC
>TRBJ2-1|TRBD2|.|TRBV28
CASNGSGRAHNEQFF
TGTGCCAGCAATGGGAGCGGGAGGGCCCACAATGAGCAGTTCTTC
>TRBJ2-1|.|.|TRBV24-1
CATSDSGKGYNEQFF
TGTGCCACCAGTGATTCAGGGAAGGGCTACAATGAGCAGTTCTTC
>TRBJ1-5|.|.|TRBV6-5
CASSYSIGASSQPQHF
TGTGCCAGCAGTTACTCGATAGGGGCCAGCTCTCAGCCCCAGCATTTT
>TRBJ2-1|.|.|TRBV18
CASSPRWGLAGTYNEQFF
TGTGCCAGCTCACCACGGTGGGGCCTGGCAGGGACCTACAATGAGCAGTTCTTC
>TRBJ1-5|TRBD1|.|TRBV30
CAWSGTGNQPQHF
TGTGCCTGGTCAGGGACAGGCAATCAGCCCCAGCATTTT
>TRBJ2-7|.|.|TRBV6-5
CASSYLGLARYEQYF
TGTGCCAGCAGTTACCTGGGACTCGCCCGGTACGAGCAGTACTTC
>TRBJ2-3|.|.|TRBV24-1
CATSPGTDTQYF
TGTGCCACCAGCCCCGGCACAGATACGCAGTATTTT
>TRBJ2-1|TRBD2|.|TRBV6-5
CASSYSGSSYNEQFF
TGTGCCAGCAGTTACAGCGGGAGCTCCTACAATGAGCAGTTCTTC
>TRBJ2-5|TRBD2|.|TRBV5-1
CASSLTPAGGETQYF
TGCGCCAGCAGCTTGACTCCCGCGGGAGGAGAGACCCAGTACTTC
>TRBJ2-4|TRBD2|once|TRBV12-3/TRBV12-4
CASSLGLAMIQYF
TGTGCCAGCAGTTTGGGACTAGCGATGATTCAGTACTTC
>TRBJ1-2|.|.|TRBV6-6
CASSYSDYGYTF
TGTGCCAGCAGTTACTCCGACTATGGCTACACCTTC
>TRBJ2-2|TRBD1|.|TRBV10-3
CAISGGTGNTGELFF
TGTGCCATCAGTGGGGGGACAGGGAACACCGGGGAGCTGTTTTTT
>TRBJ2-3|TRBD2|.|TRBV15
CATSRDLLAGFTDTQYF
TGTGCCACCAGCAGAGATTTACTAGCGGGATTCACAGATACGCAGTATTTT
>TRBJ2-3|TRBD2|.|TRBV5-1
CASTSKPGLAGPSTDTQYF
TGCGCCAGCACCTCTAAGCCGGGACTAGCGGGGCCTAGCACAGATACGCAGTATTTT
>TRBJ2-7|.|.|TRBV3-1/TRBV3-2
CASSHDTYEQYF
TGTGCCAGCAGCCATGACACCTACGAGCAGTACTTC
>TRBJ2-2|TRBD2|.|TRBV19
CASSIGGTSGRLVTGELFF
TGTGCCAGTAGTATAGGGGGGACTAGCGGGAGACTAGTCACCGGGGAGCTGTTTTTT
>TRBJ2-3|TRBD2|.|TRBV12-3/TRBV12-4
CASSVAGGDTQYF
TGTGCCAGCAGCGTAGCGGGGGGGGATACGCAGTATTTT
>TRBJ2-7|.|.|TRBV4-1
CASSQETASYEQYF
TGCGCCAGCAGCCAGGAGACAGCCTCCTACGAGCAGTACTTC
>TRBJ2-2|TRBD2|.|TRBV5-8
CASSLVSGSSYGELFF
TGTGCCAGCAGCTTGGTTAGCGGGAGTTCATACGGGGAGCTGTTTTTT
>TRBJ1-4|TRBD1|.|TRBV19
CASSRSGTGVLGEKLFF
TGTGCCAGTAGTAGATCCGGGACAGGGGTCCTCGGTGAAAAACTGTTTTTT
>TRBJ2-1|TRBD2|.|TRBV3-1/TRBV3-2
CASSHGGAKGGLNYNEQFF
TGTGCCAGCAGCCACGGGGGGGCCAAGGGCGGGCTAAACTACAATGAGCAGTTCTTC
>TRBJ2-1|TRBD2|.|TRBV5-1
CASSYTSGETLDVF
TGCGCCAGCAGCTATACTAGCGGAGAAACCCTCGACGTCTTC
>TRBJ2-7|.|.|TRBV6-5
CASSIRGNYEQYF
TGTGCCAGCAGTATACGGGGGAACTACGAGCAGTACTTC
>TRBJ1-5|.|.|TRBV19
CASSSAGAVNQPQHF
TGTGCCAGTAGTTCAGCAGGGGCCGTCAATCAGCCCCAGCATTTT
>TRBJ1-2|TRBD1|.|TRBV3-1/TRBV3-2
CASSQGPGTGNGYTF
TGTGCCAGCAGCCAAGGTCCAGGGACAGGGAATGGCTACACCTTC